The 20 T cell receptor beta chains presented below share a single source sample, sequenced in a study of vaccination effects on CD4 cells after COVID-19. Sequencing followed a ViraFEST assay step that expanded antigen-specific CD4+ T cells with viral peptide pools. Investigators separated out CD4+ T cells once around 10 days of culture had passed. According to the study, vaccine recipients showed no prior SARS-CoV-2 infection and negative nucleocapsid antibodies. Which antigens these TCRs recognize remains unknown. The data were produced by immunoSEQ multiplex PCR, yet TCRdb's version contains in-frame clones alone and is incomplete. The table shows some 22,000 clones, with 55% to 80% occurring only once. Sequencing was performed on CD4+ T cells from PBMCs cultured with SARS-CoV-2 spike peptides, taken before COVID-19 vaccination. The source of these receptors is a human donor who received a COVID-19 vaccine.

The rearrangement links TRBV2 to TRBJ1-2, with 9 nucleotides matching TRBD1. Trimming at V came to 6 bases and at J to 5 bases, leaving 19 bases not matched to a gene. The CDR3 has 18 amino acids. CDR1 and CDR2 (germline): SNHLY, FYNNEI. CDR3 sequence: CASRKIRDRDLRNYGYTF. CDR3 nucleotides: TGTGCCAGCAGGAAGATAAGGGACAGGGACCTTCGCAATTATGGCTACACCTTC.

The sample holds one count of this clone. This sequence joins TRBV3-1 (or the pseudogene TRBV3-2) and TRBJ1-2; a weak D match, TRBD1 (6 bases). The CDR3 spans 13 residues. The V end lost 5 bases, the J end lost 5 bases, and 12 bases lay between the germline ends. Per the germline V gene, CDR1 is LGHDT and CDR2 is YNNKEL (reference sequence). This CDR3 reads CASSSEGEYGYTF. The CDR3 region has the DNA TGTGCCAGCAGCTCTGAGGGGGAGTATGGCTACACCTTC.

The rearrangement joins TRBV29-1 to TRBJ1-5; D ambiguous. Germline CDR1 is SQVTM and CDR2 is ANQGSEA. Trimming removed 4 bases at V and 0 bases at J, with 7 bases between. The CDR3 covers 13 residues. The CDR3 region has the DNA TGCAGCGTTGTCTCGAGTAGCAATCAGCCCCAGCATTTT. This translates into CSVVSSSNQPQHF.

The rearrangement joins TRBV19 to TRBJ2-7, with no clear D. From germline, CDR1 is LNHDA and CDR2 SQIVND (reference sequence). V dropped 4 bases and J dropped 3 bases, with 13 bases sitting between them. This CDR3 has 14 amino acids. The CDR3 sequence: CASSKAGTLYEQYF. The CDR3 nucleotides read TGTGCCAGTAGTAAGGCAGGCACCCTCTACGAGCAGTACTTC. The whole variable domain, remainder taken from reference TRBV19 and TRBJ2-7, is DGGITQSPKYLFRKEGQNVTLSCEQNLNHDAMYWYRQDPGQGLRLIYYSQIVNDFQKGDIAEGYSVSREKKESFPLTVTSAQKNPTAFYLCASSKAGTLYEQYFGPGTRLTVT.

The gene calls are TRBV9 and TRBJ2-2, with unresolved D. The CDR3 has 13 residues. Trimming stripped 1 base from V and 7 bases from J, with 8 bases between. Germline V gives CDR1 SGDLS, CDR2 YYNGEE. The CDR3 bases are TGTGCCAGCAGCGTAAACCGGAACGGGGAGCTGTTTTTT. Encoded protein: CASSVNRNGELFF.

V usage is TRBV30 and J usage is TRBJ1-1; a possible D gene is TRBD1 (6 bases). Germline V gives CDR1 GTSNPN, CDR2 SVGIG (reference sequence). V dropped 5 bases and J dropped 2 bases, with 15 bases sitting between them. This CDR3 spans 14 amino acids. CDR3 bases: TGTGCCTGGCAACCGGGACACCGTAACACTGAAGCTTTCTTT. Its protein is CAWQPGHRNTEAFF.

This chain connects TRBV30 to TRBJ1-4; D gene unclear. Germline CDR1 is GTSNPN and CDR2 is SVGIG (reference sequence). The V and J ends lost 0 bases and 7 bases respectively, with 9 bases between them. CDR3 size: 13 residues. CDR3 region: CAWSVRRGEKLFF. The DNA for the CDR3 is TGTGCCTGGAGTGTGCGACGAGGTGAAAAACTGTTTTTT.

The chain has TRBV2 and TRBJ2-1, with D hard to call. CDR1 is SNHLY, CDR2 FYNNEI, per germline. V lost 6 bases and J 6 bases, leaving 21 bases between the germline ends. The CDR3 has 16 residues. CDR3 nucleotides: TGTGCCAGCAGAACGACTGAAACTTCAGTACCCAATGAGCAGTTCTTC. Translation gives CASRTTETSVPNEQFF. The complete variable domain, with remaining parts taken from reference TRBV2 and TRBJ2-1, reads EPEVTQTPSHQVTQMGQEVILRCVPISNHLYFYWYRQILGQKVEFLVSFYNNEISEKSEIFDDQFSVERPDGSNFTLKIRSTKLEDSAMYFCASRTTETSVPNEQFFGPGTRLTVL.

The rearrangement joins TRBV14 to TRBJ2-1; TRBD2 agrees at 11 bases. Germline CDR1 is SGHDN and CDR2 is FVKESK. V trimming: 5 bases; J trimming: 7 bases; junction bases outside the gene matches: 10. This CDR3 has 16 amino acids. CDR3 protein: CASSRLAGGLVNEQFF. In DNA form, the CDR3 reads TGTGCCAGCAGCAGATTAGCGGGGGGGCTGGTGAATGAGCAGTTCTTC.

DNA of the CDR3: TGTGCCAGCAGAGAGGGGGGGGATCAGCCCCAGCATTTT. It is translated as CASREGGDQPQHF. The chain uses TRBV6-5 and TRBJ1-5; maybe TRBD1 (6 bases). The CDR3 is 13 amino acids. Per germline, CDR1 MNHEY and CDR2 SVGAGI. V gave up 6 bases and J gave up 5 bases, with 11 bases separating them.

The rearrangement joins TRBV5-4 to TRBJ1-1; 9 bases match TRBD1. The CDR3 loop spans 16 amino acids. After removal of 0 bases from V and 4 bases from J, the junction contained 7 bases not matched to a gene. Germline assignment: CDR1 SGHNT and CDR2 YYREEE (reference sequence). CDR3 sequence reads: CASSLDGQGLGTEAFF. The CDR3 DNA follows: TGTGCCAGCAGCTTGGACGGACAGGGGCTTGGCACTGAAGCTTTCTTT.

J is TRBJ2-3 and V is TRBV5-4; D possibly uses TRBD1 or TRBD2 (7 bases each). V lost 5 bases to trimming and J lost 1 base, with 26 bases between them. In germline, CDR1 is SGHNT, CDR2 YYREEE (reference sequence). The CDR3 spans 19 residues. CDR3 in DNA: TGTGCCAGCAGTTTAGTGGGGAGGGGGCGAGGGGGGGGCACAGATACGCAGTATTTT. This sequence encodes CASSLVGRGRGGGTDTQYF.

The CDR3 spells CASILDYSEETQYF. The CDR3 DNA reads as TGTGCCAGCATTTTAGACTACAGCGAGGAGACCCAGTACTTC. The chain employs TRBV2 and TRBJ2-5, with D possibly being TRBD2 (5 bases). Deletions cut 7 bases from V and 5 bases from J, with 17 bases between. The germline CDR1 and CDR2 sequences are SNHLY and FYNNEI. The CDR3 length is 14 residues.

This chain joins TRBV10-3 and TRBJ2-1, with D hard to call. Germline V gene data show CDR1 as ENHRY and CDR2 as SYGVKD. The CDR3 loop spans 18 amino acids. Trimming took 0 bases from V and 0 from J, leaving 15 bases between them. The CDR3 reads CAISESPAWSSSYNEQFF. In nucleotides, the CDR3 is TGTGCCATCAGTGAGTCGCCCGCCTGGTCCAGCTCCTACAATGAGCAGTTCTTC.

The CDR3: CASSYSGEAFF. In nucleotides, the CDR3 is TGTGCCAGCAGTTACTCAGGTGAAGCTTTCTTT. The chain recombines TRBV6-5 with TRBJ1-1; D is unresolved. Germline V gene sequence: CDR1 MNHEY, CDR2 SVGAGI. V gave up 0 bases and J gave up 7 bases, with 3 bases separating them. The CDR3 covers 11 residues.

The genes are TRBV7-2 and TRBJ2-7, with TRBD1 identical over 9 bases. The junction had 9 bases not matched to a gene; V was cut back by 6 bases and J by 3 bases. Germline CDR1 SGHTA, CDR2 FQGNSA. This CDR3 is 15 amino acids long. CDR3 DNA: TGTGCCAGCAGGAAACCGGGACAGGGAAACTACGAGCAGTACTTC. Protein: CASRKPGQGNYEQYF. Full variable domain (rest looked up from reference TRBV7-2 and TRBJ2-7): GAGVSQSPSNKVTEKGKDVELRCDPISGHTALYWYRQSLGQGLEFLIYFQGNSAPDKSGLPSDRFSAERTGGSVSTLTIQRTQQEDSAVYLCASRKPGQGNYEQYFGPGTRLTVT.

The chain employs TRBV11-2 and TRBJ1-1; D remains unclear. The CDR3 runs 15 residues. The V gene lost 2 bases and the J gene lost 0 bases, with 10 bases spanning the gap. CDR1 is SGHAT and CDR2 is FQNNGV in the germline V gene. CDR3 DNA: TGTGCCAGCAGCTTATACCCAGGCGTGAACACTGAAGCTTTCTTT. Translation gives CASSLYPGVNTEAFF.

V gene TRBV19 combines with J gene TRBJ1-1; TRBD1 is a possible D gene (5 bases). Germline V gene data show CDR1 as LNHDA and CDR2 as SQIVND (reference sequence). The CDR3 runs to 12 residues. Deletions cut 7 bases from V and 4 bases from J, with 10 bases between. CDR3 nucleotides: TGTGCCAGTAATCGGGGGGGCACTGAAGCTTTCTTT. Protein product: CASNRGGTEAFF.

Judged by abundance, this clone is medium-sized. The gene calls are TRBV7-7 and TRBJ1-5; no firm D call. The germline V gene encodes CDR1 SSHAT and CDR2 FNYEAQ (reference sequence). CDR3 length equals 13 residues. V shed 0 bases and J shed 5 bases, with 5 bases lying between them. The DNA of the CDR3 is TGTGCCAGCAGCTTAGCGGTTGATCAGCCCCAGCATTTT. It yields the protein CASSLAVDQPQHF.

The chain combines TRBV19 with TRBJ2-7; D gene ambiguous. The germline gives CDR1 LNHDA, CDR2 SQIVND (reference sequence). The CDR3 totals 13 residues. Trimming removed 3 bases from V and 2 bases from J, with 8 bases in between. CDR3 residues: CASSMVGAYEQYF. The CDR3 DNA is TGTGCCAGTAGTATGGTAGGCGCCTACGAGCAGTACTTC.